Listed here are 7 T cell receptor beta chains from one sample, sequenced in a study of human versus mouse CDR3 diversity and MHC coevolution. Sequenced by immunoSEQ multiplex PCR; TCRdb stores in-frame clones only, minus some. The sample records about 81,000 clones, roughly 95% being singletons. Material: naive CD4+ T cells from blood. Subset meaning: CD45RO-negative CD62L-positive naive CD4 T cells. Every receptor here comes from a person between 30 and 69 years old in good health.

The V gene is TRBV27, the J gene TRBJ1-1; the D gene is possibly TRBD1 (5 bases). The CDR3 totals 12 residues. V was trimmed by 3 bases and J by 4 bases, leaving 6 bases between them. The germline CDR1 and CDR2 sequences are MNHEY and SMNVEV (reference sequence). CDR3 sequence: CASSFRGTEAFF. CDR3 in DNA: TGTGCCAGCAGTTTTAGGGGCACTGAAGCTTTCTTT.

This sequence joins TRBV6-5 and TRBJ1-5; the D is unclear. The V end lost 2 bases, the J end lost 1 base, and 6 bases lay between the germline ends. CDR3 length: 14 residues. Germline V gives CDR1 MNHEY, CDR2 SVGAGI. CDR3: CASSYTGSNQPQHF. CDR3 nucleotides: TGTGCCAGCAGTTACACCGGGAGCAATCAGCCCCAGCATTTT.

The gene calls are TRBV6-5 and TRBJ2-5, with a possible D match to TRBD2 (5 bases). The DNA end is more similar to TRBJ2-7, so the J call may be wrong. The CDR3 totals 12 residues. CDR1 MNHEY and CDR2 SVGAGI come from the germline V gene. CDR3 sequence (DNA): TGTGCCAGCAGTTCGGGGATCTACGAGCAGTACTTC. This gives the protein CASSSGIYEQYF.

The rearrangement links TRBV30 to TRBJ1-5; TRBD1 matches 7 bases. The CDR3 sequence is 14 residues long. Trimming took 4 bases from V and 5 from J; bases not matched to a gene: 8. Germline assignment: CDR1 GTSNPN and CDR2 SVGIG (reference sequence). The CDR3 sequence is CAWTTGQVDQPQHF. Here the CDR3 DNA reads TGTGCCTGGACTACTGGACAGGTTGATCAGCCCCAGCATTTT.

J is TRBJ2-2 and V is TRBV23-1, with TRBD1 as a possible D gene (5 bases). TRBV23-1 is an ORF, with its function uncertain. V was cut by 3 bases and J by 3 bases, with 23 bases left in between. The CDR3 extends over 19 amino acids. CDR3 amino acids: CASSHLGRTGTRYTGELFF. CDR3 coding DNA: TGCGCCAGCAGTCACCTCGGACGCACAGGCACGCGATACACCGGGGAGCTGTTTTTT.

V gene TRBV5-1 combines with J gene TRBJ1-2, with a tentative D call TRBD1 (5 bases). The V end lost 4 bases, the J end lost 0 bases, and 19 bases lay between the germline ends. This CDR3 has 17 residues. Germline lookup yields CDR1 SGHRS and CDR2 YFSETQ. The CDR3 is CASSLGQGRIANYGYTF. The CDR3 DNA follows: TGCGCCAGCAGCCTAGGGCAGGGCCGCATAGCTAACTATGGCTACACCTTC.

The DNA of the CDR3 is TGTGCCAGCAGTTACGATGGGCGGGAGTCCGCCGAGCAGTACTTC. Translated, it gives CASSYDGRESAEQYF. The chain uses TRBV6-5 and TRBJ2-7, with 7 nucleotides matching TRBD2. In germline, CDR1 is MNHEY, CDR2 SVGAGI. This CDR3 spans 15 amino acids. With V trimmed by 2 bases and J by 6 bases, 10 bases remained unmatched.